These 15 T cell receptor beta chains originate from one sample sequenced in a study of blood T cells in healthy people across ages. PCR was performed a second time for roughly 7 to 11 cycles using a sample-barcoded 5' primer and a J-beta primer mix. TCRdb recomputed calls from the 5' RACE reads with MiXCR, one row per CDR3 protein. The sample includes hundreds of thousands of distinct CDR3 sequences, roughly three fifths of them seen just once. Sequencing was performed on blood. All receptors derive from a man in his sixties in good health.

A note on this clonotype: The junction does not match germline at one end; this may be a read error. The rearrangement uses TRBV2 and TRBJ1-5; D remains unclear. This CDR3 has 13 amino acids. Looked up from germline, CDR1 is SNHLY and CDR2 is FYNNEI. Written as DNA, the CDR3 is TGTGCCACCCAGTGGGAGGGCAATCAGCCTCAGCATTTT. It encodes CATQWEGNQPQHF.

The CDR3 region has the DNA TGTGCCAGTAGGAGCGGCCCGGAGAACACTGAAGCTTTCTTT. Translating gives CASRSGPENTEAFF. V and J are TRBV19 and TRBJ1-1; no firm D call. This CDR3 has 14 residues. V dropped 6 bases and J dropped 1 base, with 12 bases sitting between them. CDR1 and CDR2 (germline): LNHDA, SQIVND (reference sequence).

The chain links TRBV6-2 or TRBV6-3 to TRBJ2-1, with 12 bases lining up with TRBD1. The CDR3 has 15 residues. V lost 6 bases to trimming and J lost 10 bases; unmatched junction nucleotides: 10. Germline CDR1 MNHEY, CDR2 SVGEGT. This CDR3 reads CASRISGQGAGEQFF. As DNA, the CDR3 is TGTGCCAGCAGAATATCGGGACAGGGGGCTGGGGAGCAGTTCTTC.

The chain employs TRBV10-3 and TRBJ2-2; 8 bases match TRBD1. The V gene's germline CDR1 is ENHRY and CDR2 SYGVKD. The J segment lost 3 bases and the V segment lost 6 bases, leaving 6 bases of the junction unmatched. This CDR3 contains 15 residues. The CDR3 sequence is CAIRVGQGDTGELFF. CDR3 bases: TGTGCCATCAGGGTCGGACAGGGTGACACCGGGGAGCTGTTTTTT.

This clonotype was found a few times. J is TRBJ2-1 and V is TRBV4-1; maybe TRBD2 (5 bases). The CDR3 contains 16 residues. Looked up from germline, CDR1 is MGHRA and CDR2 is YSYEKL. V was trimmed by 5 bases and J by 4 bases, leaving 18 bases between them. CDR3 DNA sequence: TGCGCCAGCAGCAAAGGACGGGGATTCATATACAATGAGCAGTTCTTC. This codes for CASSKGRGFIYNEQFF.

The chain has TRBV5-8 and TRBJ2-5, with a tentative D call TRBD2 (5 bases). The CDR3 contains 13 residues. Per the germline V gene, CDR1 is SGHTS and CDR2 is YDEGEE. V was trimmed by 1 base and J by 2 bases, leaving 6 bases between them. CDR3 sequence: CASSLWRQETQYF. The CDR3 coding sequence is TGTGCCAGCAGCTTGTGGAGGCAAGAGACCCAGTACTTC.

The chain has TRBV20-1 and TRBJ2-1; D unclear. Deletions cut 1 base from V and 0 bases from J, with 4 bases between. Germline assignment: CDR1 DFQATT and CDR2 SNEGSKA (reference sequence). This CDR3 is 13 amino acids long. CDR3 nucleotides: TGCAGTGCTAGAGGCCGCTCCTACAATGAGCAGTTCTTC. Protein: CSARGRSYNEQFF.

This clonotype appeared once. The rearrangement links TRBV5-1 to TRBJ2-1, with 7 positions matching TRBD1. The CDR3 has 15 residues. Germline V lookup: CDR1 SGHRS, CDR2 YFSETQ. Trimming at V came to 0 bases and at J to 5 bases, leaving 5 bases not matched to a gene. In DNA, the CDR3 is TGCGCCAGCAGCTTGGGGCAGGGGGACCACAATGAGCAGTTCTTC. Its protein product is CASSLGQGDHNEQFF.

Points on this clonotype: One end of the junction does not line up with germline, which may come from a read error. The chain employs TRBV6-5 and TRBJ1-2; D perhaps matches TRBD1 (5 bases). In germline, CDR1 is MNHEY, CDR2 SVGAGI. The CDR3 has 16 residues. This CDR3 is CACSPIPGTANYGYTF. Here the CDR3 DNA reads TGTGCCTGCAGCCCAATTCCTGGGACCGCCAACTATGGCTACACCTTC.

The CDR3: CASSSLAGGEQFF. The DNA of the CDR3 is TGTGCCAGCAGCTCCTTAGCGGGGGGGGAGCAGTTCTTC. J is TRBJ2-1 and V is TRBV7-9; TRBD2 matches 11 bases. This CDR3 is 13 amino acids long. The germline V gene has CDR1 SEHNR and CDR2 FQNEAQ (reference sequence). The V and J ends lost 4 bases and 10 bases, in that order; junction bases with no gene match: 3.

The sample holds a few counts of this clonotype. The chain couples TRBV20-1 to TRBJ1-4; no reliable D call. V was clipped by 6 bases and J by 4 bases, with 15 bases between them. Looked up from germline, CDR1 is DFQATT and CDR2 is SNEGSKA (reference sequence). CDR3 length: 14 residues. The CDR3: CSAVLDNSNEKLFF. The CDR3 DNA follows: TGCAGTGCGGTTCTAGACAACAGTAATGAAAAACTGTTTTTT.

Note on this clonotype: One end of the junction is discordant with germline, which a read error may explain. The rearrangement uses TRBV4-2 and TRBJ2-5; TRBD1 or TRBD2 may be the D gene (5 bases each). The CDR3 is made up of 15 amino acids. CDR1 LGHNA and CDR2 YNFKEQ come from the germline V gene. CDR3 sequence (DNA): TGTGCCAGCAGCCCCAGGGCGGGCACCCAAGGGACCCAGTACTTC. The encoded protein is CASSPRAGTQGTQYF.

CDR3 residues: CASSDGGSDTEAFF. In DNA, the CDR3 is TGCGCCAGCAGTGACGGAGGGTCGGACACTGAAGCTTTCTTT. This chain links TRBV10-1 with TRBJ1-1; D not certain. The length of the CDR3 is 14 residues. The germline CDR1 and CDR2 sequences are WNHNN and SYGVQD (reference sequence). The V and J ends lost 3 bases and 3 bases respectively, with 11 bases between them.

The CDR3 DNA reads TGTGCCAGCAGCGAACGACTAGCGGGGGGCTACGAGCAGTACTTC. Protein: CASSERLAGGYEQYF. V gene TRBV7-2 combines with J gene TRBJ2-7; 13 bases agree with TRBD2. Trimming at V came to 5 bases and at J to 3 bases, leaving 4 bases not matched to a gene. CDR3 length equals 15 residues. CDR1 and CDR2 (germline): SGHTA, FQGNSA. Together with reference TRBV7-2 and TRBJ2-7, the CDR3 gives the full variable domain: GAGVSQSPSNKVTEKGKDVELRCDPISGHTALYWYRQSLGQGLEFLIYFQGNSAPDKSGLPSDRFSAERTGGSVSTLTIQRTQQEDSAVYLCASSERLAGGYEQYFGPGTRLTVT.

The chain uses TRBV4-1 and TRBJ1-1, with a possible D match to TRBD1 (5 bases). V lost 6 bases and J 6 bases, leaving 23 bases between the germline ends. The germline V gene encodes CDR1 MGHRA and CDR2 YSYEKL. The length of the CDR3 is 16 residues. CDR3 residues: CASRSTGIGQWAEAFF. As DNA, the CDR3 is TGCGCCAGCAGGTCCACAGGAATCGGGCAGTGGGCTGAAGCTTTCTTT.